The 26 T cell receptor beta chains below come from one sample, sequenced in a study of blood T cell repertoires in COVID-19. Assay used: immunoSEQ multiplex PCR; TCRdb lists only in-frame clones, some missing. The sample holds 270,000 or so clones, less than 85% seen once. The specimen was peripheral blood. The receptors derive from a woman under 30 with acute or convalescent COVID-19.

The chain has TRBV5-5 and TRBJ2-1; 12 bases are a match to TRBD2. Trimming at V came to 0 bases and at J to 5 bases, leaving 3 bases not matched to a gene. This CDR3 is 16 amino acids long. Germline assignment: CDR1 SGHKS and CDR2 YYEKEE (reference sequence). CDR3 sequence reads: CASSLAGTSGHNEQFF. The CDR3 DNA sequence: TGTGCCAGCAGCTTGGCCGGGACTAGCGGGCACAATGAGCAGTTCTTC.

V usage is TRBV10-3 and J usage is TRBJ2-1, with D perhaps matching TRBD2 (7 bases). The CDR3 consists of 13 residues. Germline V gene data show CDR1 as ENHRY and CDR2 as SYGVKD. Trimming stripped 5 bases from V and 4 bases from J, with 9 bases between. In nucleotides, the CDR3 is TGTGCCATCAGTAGGGGGGGGTACAATGAGCAGTTCTTC. Amino acids: CAISRGGYNEQFF.

The V and J genes are TRBV18 and TRBJ1-1, with 8 bases aligning to TRBD1. Germline V gives CDR1 KGHSH, CDR2 LQKENI. The V and J ends lost 0 bases and 6 bases, in that order; junction bases with no gene match: 6. The CDR3 length is 15 residues. CDR3 amino acids: CASSPPTGVVAEAFF. CDR3 sequence (DNA): TGTGCCAGCTCACCACCGACAGGGGTTGTCGCTGAAGCTTTCTTT.

In regard to this clone: Sequence at one end of the junction differs from germline and may be a read error. The chain uses TRBV7-7 and TRBJ2-2; 7 positions agree with TRBD1. Germline-derived CDR1 and CDR2 are SSHAT and FNYEAQ (reference sequence). CDR3 length equals 18 residues. The CDR3 DNA follows: TGTGCTAGCAGCCCAACGGAAGATACAGGGGACCGCACCGGGGAGCTGTTTTTT. The encoded protein is CASSPTEDTGDRTGELFF.

V is TRBV18 and J is TRBJ2-7, with TRBD1 as a possible D gene (6 bases). The CDR3 spans 14 residues. Trimming removed 1 base at V and 3 bases at J, with 10 bases between. CDR1 is KGHSH and CDR2 is LQKENI in the germline V gene. The CDR3 coding sequence is TGTGCCAGCTCACCACTTGGGGGACACTACGAGCAGTACTTC. As protein: CASSPLGGHYEQYF.

The CDR3 region is CASSLEGKYGYTF. CDR3 bases: TGTGCCAGCAGCTTGGAGGGGAAATATGGCTACACCTTC. V gene TRBV5-6 combines with J gene TRBJ1-2; TRBD1 is a possible D gene (5 bases). CDR1 is SGHDT, CDR2 YYEEEE, per germline. V lost 0 bases and J 5 bases, leaving 8 bases between the germline ends. The CDR3 runs to 13 residues.

V gene TRBV27 combines with J gene TRBJ1-5; a weak D match, TRBD1 (6 bases). The CDR3 length is 14 residues. V was trimmed by 6 bases and J by 0 bases, leaving 9 bases between them. Germline values: CDR1 MNHEY, CDR2 SMNVEV (reference sequence). The CDR3, as DNA: TGTGCCAGCAGAGACAGGCGTAGCAATCAGCCCCAGCATTTT. Amino acids: CASRDRRSNQPQHF.

The CDR3 loop reads CASSWGGTGQGEQYF. The CDR3 DNA is TGTGCCAGCAGCTGGGGCGGGACAGGGCAGGGCGAGCAGTACTTC. The gene calls are TRBV6-6 and TRBJ2-7, with TRBD1 identical over 9 bases. This CDR3 is built from 15 residues. Germline V lookup: CDR1 MNHNY, CDR2 SVGAGI (reference sequence). Unmatched junction bases numbered 12, after V lost 6 bases and J lost 6 bases.

The rearrangement joins TRBV9 to TRBJ2-6; 9 nucleotides agree with TRBD2. This CDR3 region has 19 residues. Germline CDR1 is SGDLS and CDR2 is YYNGEE. J lost 1 base, V lost 0 bases, and 8 bases had no gene match. CDR3 loop: CASSVALAGPGSGANVLTF. CDR3 DNA: TGTGCCAGCAGCGTAGCTCTAGCGGGACCTGGGTCTGGGGCCAACGTCCTGACTTTC. Drawing the rest from reference TRBV9 and TRBJ2-6, the complete variable domain is DSGVTQTPKHLITATGQRVTLRCSPRSGDLSVYWYQQSLDQGLQFLIQYYNGEERAKGNILERFSAQQFPDLHSELNLSSLELGDSALYFCASSVALAGPGSGANVLTFGAGSRLTVL.

Only a few counts were recorded for this clone. V and J are TRBV7-9 and TRBJ2-5, with D perhaps TRBD2 (6 bases). CDR1 is SEHNR and CDR2 is FQNEAQ in the germline V gene (reference sequence). Deletions cut 4 bases from V and 1 base from J, with 16 bases between. CDR3 length equals 16 residues. CDR3 protein: CASSSAYLALQETQYF. CDR3 DNA: TGTGCCAGCAGCTCCGCGTACCTAGCGCTCCAAGAGACCCAGTACTTC. The full variable domain, in which reference TRBV7-9 and TRBJ2-5 provide the parts outside the CDR3, is DTGVSQNPRHKITKRGQNVTFRCDPISEHNRLYWYRQTLGQGPEFLTYFQNEAQLEKSRLLSDRFSAERPKGSFSTLEIQRTEQGDSAMYLCASSSAYLALQETQYFGPGTRLLVL.

J is TRBJ1-5 and V is TRBV27; no firm D call. Deletions cut 0 bases from V and 5 bases from J, with 8 bases between. In germline, CDR1 is MNHEY, CDR2 SMNVEV (reference sequence). The CDR3 runs to 14 residues. The CDR3 DNA sequence: TGTGCCAGCAGTTTATCGTACCAGGATCAGCCCCAGCATTTT. It is translated as CASSLSYQDQPQHF.

This clone appeared once. The rearrangement uses TRBV5-1 and TRBJ2-1, with 10 bases identical to TRBD2. This CDR3 contains 15 residues. J lost 7 bases, V lost 5 bases, and 9 bases had no gene match. Per the germline V gene, CDR1 is SGHRS and CDR2 is YFSETQ. The CDR3 coding sequence is TGCGCCAGCAGTCGGCTAGCGGGAGAGATGAATGAGCAGTTCTTC. Its translation is CASSRLAGEMNEQFF.

The chain joins TRBV7-3 to TRBJ2-1; tentative D call: TRBD2 (6 bases). Germline values: CDR1 SGHTA, CDR2 FQGTGA. Trimming stripped 2 bases from V and 7 bases from J, with 18 bases between. This CDR3 contains 16 residues. The CDR3 DNA sequence: TGTGCCAGCAGCTTATATAGCGGAGCAAGAACGAATGAGCAGTTCTTC. Translation gives CASSLYSGARTNEQFF. The entire variable domain, with the rest obtained from reference TRBV7-3 and TRBJ2-1, is as follows: GAGVSQTPSNKVTEKGKYVELRCDPISGHTALYWYRQSLGQGPEFLIYFQGTGAADDSGLPNDRFFAVRPEGSVSTLKIQRTERGDSAVYLCASSLYSGARTNEQFFGPGTRLTVL.

The genes are TRBV6-5 and TRBJ1-6; 12 bases align to TRBD1. The CDR3 runs to 15 residues. CDR1 MNHEY and CDR2 SVGAGI come from the germline V gene. Unmatched junction bases numbered 6, after V lost 7 bases and J lost 8 bases. CDR3 protein: CASTGTGGRDSPLHF. Here the CDR3 DNA reads TGTGCCAGCACCGGGACAGGGGGCCGGGATTCACCCCTCCACTTT.

The rearrangement links TRBV27 to TRBJ2-3; possibly TRBD2 for D (5 bases). Germline CDR1 and CDR2: MNHEY and SMNVEV (reference sequence). V lost 4 bases and J lost 2, with 13 bases in between. The CDR3 has 15 residues. Here the CDR3 reads CASSSGVGVTDTQYF. CDR3 sequence (DNA): TGTGCCAGCAGTTCCGGGGTGGGAGTCACAGATACGCAGTATTTT.

The chain is built from TRBV19 and TRBJ1-5; D is undetermined. Germline lookup yields CDR1 LNHDA and CDR2 SQIVND (reference sequence). CDR3 size: 13 residues. The ends were cut back, 10 bases at V and 3 bases at J, with 13 bases in the middle. DNA for the CDR3: TGTGCCACACGGGAGTTCCACAATCAGCCCCAGCATTTT. Amino acid sequence: CATREFHNQPQHF. Full variable domain (rest looked up from reference TRBV19 and TRBJ1-5): DGGITQSPKYLFRKEGQNVTLSCEQNLNHDAMYWYRQDPGQGLRLIYYSQIVNDFQKGDIAEGYSVSREKKESFPLTVTSAQKNPTAFYLCATREFHNQPQHFGDGTRLSIL.

This rearrangement joins TRBV30 to TRBJ1-5; 8 nucleotides match TRBD1. Germline CDR1 is GTSNPN and CDR2 is SVGIG (reference sequence). Unmatched junction bases numbered 7, after V lost 3 bases and J lost 3 bases. The CDR3 has 15 amino acids. The CDR3 DNA sequence: TGTGCCTGGAGAGGACAGGGATTGAACAATCAGCCCCAGCATTTT. Translation: CAWRGQGLNNQPQHF.

The rearrangement uses TRBV10-3 and TRBJ1-3, with 8 bases lining up with TRBD1. Germline CDR1 is ENHRY and CDR2 is SYGVKD. V gave up 4 bases and J gave up 3 bases; unmatched junction bases: 11. This CDR3 is built from 17 residues. The CDR3 DNA reads as TGTGCCATCAGTGGGCCGGGACAGGCAAGACATGGAAACACCATATATTTT. It codes for CAISGPGQARHGNTIYF.

The chain carries TRBV7-8 and TRBJ1-2; 8 nucleotides align to TRBD1. Germline CDR1 is SGHVS and CDR2 is FQNEAQ. The CDR3 loop spans 15 amino acids. The V segment lost 0 bases and the J segment 5 bases; nucleotides outside the gene matches: 5. This chain's CDR3 is CASSLAGQALYGYTF. CDR3 bases: TGTGCCAGCAGCTTAGCGGGACAGGCCCTATATGGCTACACCTTC.

The chain carries TRBV10-2 and TRBJ2-7; no reliable D call. The germline V and J ends were trimmed by 4 bases and 3 bases, with 7 bases remaining between them. The CDR3 loop spans 12 amino acids. Germline CDR1 reads WSHSY; CDR2 reads SAAADI. The CDR3 reads CASSGYSYEQYF. CDR3 coding DNA: TGCGCCAGCAGTGGTTACAGCTACGAGCAGTACTTC.

This clone has more than one count but fewer than ten. This sequence joins TRBV6-2 or TRBV6-3 and TRBJ2-7, with D possibly TRBD2 on 5 matching bases. V lost 4 bases and J 9 bases, leaving 10 bases between the germline ends. This CDR3 region has 11 residues. Germline CDR1 and CDR2: MNHEY and SVGEGT. CDR3 in amino acids: CASSFVGRQYF. The CDR3, as DNA: TGTGCCAGCAGTTTTGTTGGGAGGCAGTACTTC.

The DNA for the CDR3 is TGTGCCAGCTCACAGGAGGGAAGTGGGAACACTGAAGCTTTCTTT. Its protein is CASSQEGSGNTEAFF. This chain joins TRBV18 and TRBJ1-1; D is undetermined. CDR1 is KGHSH and CDR2 is LQKENI in the germline V gene. Trimming stripped 4 bases from V and 1 base from J, with 13 bases between. The CDR3 spans 15 residues.

The CDR3, as DNA: TGTGCCAGTAGGGAAGACTGGAACACTGAAGCTTTCTTT. This encodes CASREDWNTEAFF. This chain uses TRBV19 with TRBJ1-1; D call uncertain. Deletions cut 6 bases from V and 1 base from J, with 9 bases between. This CDR3 has 13 residues. From germline, CDR1 is LNHDA and CDR2 SQIVND (reference sequence).

V and J are TRBV5-6 and TRBJ2-1; 7 positions match TRBD2. Trimming cost V 0 bases and J 10 bases; bases outside gene matches: 1. The germline CDR1 and CDR2 sequences are SGHDT and YYEEEE. The CDR3 length is 12 residues. The CDR3 DNA reads as TGTGCCAGCAGCTTGGGAGCGGGGGAGCAGTTCTTC. Its protein product is CASSLGAGEQFF. The complete variable domain, with remaining parts taken from reference TRBV5-6 and TRBJ2-1, reads DAGVTQSPTHLIKTRGQQVTLRCSPKSGHDTVSWYQQALGQGPQFIFQYYEEEERQRGNFPDRFSGHQFPNYSSELNVNALLLGDSALYLCASSLGAGEQFFGPGTRLTVL.

The CDR3 region has the DNA TGTGCCAGCAGCCCCCGCCTCCGGGTCAGCTATGGCTACACCTTC. Its translation is CASSPRLRVSYGYTF. The chain joins TRBV7-2 to TRBJ1-2; D uncertain. The CDR3 runs to 15 residues. Germline V lookup: CDR1 SGHTA, CDR2 FQGNSA. V lost 5 bases and J 4 bases, leaving 17 bases between the germline ends.

V usage is TRBV4-3 and J usage is TRBJ2-5, with a possible D match to TRBD2 (6 bases). CDR1 and CDR2 from the germline V gene are LGHNA and YSLEER. This CDR3 spans 17 amino acids. V was pared by 0 bases and J by 7 bases, with 21 bases between. The CDR3 nucleotides are TGCGCCAGCAGCCAAGAACCCTGGACTACCGCCTTAACGACCCAGTACTTC. Encoded protein: CASSQEPWTTALTTQYF.